The 8 T cell receptor beta chains reported below all come from one sample, sequenced in a study of cytomegalovirus exposure and HLA in healthy donors. 13 Jbeta primers and 60 Vbeta primers were used for the PCR. The repertoire was sequenced with immunoSEQ multiplex PCR; TCRdb's copy has only in-frame clones and lacks some. Here the sample spans 90,000 to 110,000 clones, roughly 15% being singletons. Sequencing was done on a sample of PBMCs. These receptors were obtained from a female donor in good health and CMV-seronegative.

V and J are TRBV5-6 and TRBJ2-3, with D possibly TRBD2 on 7 matching bases. The V gene lost 2 bases and the J gene lost 5 bases, with 15 bases spanning the gap. Per germline, CDR1 SGHDT and CDR2 YYEEEE. The CDR3 has 15 amino acids. The CDR3 loop is CASSFQGRGEDTQYF. Here the CDR3 DNA reads TGTGCCAGCAGCTTCCAGGGGAGGGGTGAAGATACGCAGTATTTT.

This chain connects TRBV6-6 to TRBJ1-5, with D possibly being TRBD1 (6 bases). V shed 5 bases and J shed 4 bases, with 15 bases lying between them. Looked up from germline, CDR1 is MNHNY and CDR2 is SVGAGI (reference sequence). The CDR3 totals 15 residues. CDR3 region: CASSASRDKNQPQHF. In DNA, the CDR3 is TGTGCCAGCAGTGCCTCCCGGGACAAAAATCAGCCCCAGCATTTT.

The chain combines TRBV4-1 with TRBJ1-1; 7 bases match TRBD1. Germline CDR1 and CDR2: MGHRA and YSYEKL. The V and J ends lost 1 base and 3 bases, in that order; junction bases with no gene match: 5. The CDR3 totals 15 residues. CDR3 bases: TGCGCCAGCAGCCAAGGGAGGGGGCCTTACACTGAAGCTTTCTTT. Its translation: CASSQGRGPYTEAFF.

The J gene is TRBJ1-2, the V gene TRBV5-4, with 9 bases fitting TRBD1. The CDR3 is 16 amino acids. Looked up from germline, CDR1 is SGHNT and CDR2 is YYREEE (reference sequence). Trimming cost V 2 bases and J 8 bases; bases outside gene matches: 13. The chain's CDR3 is CASSFLSGQGNEGYTF. DNA of the CDR3: TGTGCCAGCAGCTTCCTTTCGGGACAGGGCAACGAGGGCTACACCTTC.

This clone was counted only a few times. The V call is TRBV10-3, the J call TRBJ2-7; 10 nucleotides line up with TRBD1. J lost 5 bases, V lost 2 bases, and 3 bases had no gene match. There are 14 residues in the CDR3. The germline CDR1 and CDR2 sequences are ENHRY and SYGVKD. As DNA, the CDR3 is TGTGCCATCAGTGAGCGAGGACAGGGGGACGAGCAGTACTTC. Translating it yields CAISERGQGDEQYF.

The V gene is TRBV30, the J gene TRBJ2-7; 7 bases agree with TRBD2. This CDR3 spans 14 amino acids. Germline values: CDR1 GTSNPN, CDR2 SVGIG (reference sequence). V shed 4 bases, J shed 9 bases, and the junction held 15 bases outside the gene matches. The CDR3 region is CAWTLRRHGGGQYF. As DNA, the CDR3 is TGTGCCTGGACCCTAAGGAGACACGGCGGGGGGCAGTACTTC.

This chain joins TRBV29-1 and TRBJ2-5; D perhaps matches TRBD1 (6 bases). V lost 7 bases and J 2 bases, leaving 14 bases between the germline ends. Germline V gene data show CDR1 as SQVTM and CDR2 as ANQGSEA. The CDR3 is 13 amino acids. As DNA, the CDR3 is TGCAGCGAGCTTACAGGGTGGCAAGAGACCCAGTACTTC. Protein: CSELTGWQETQYF.

There are a few counts of this clone. The rearrangement links TRBV2 to TRBJ2-5; 9 positions match TRBD2. Trimming at V came to 7 bases and at J to 5 bases, leaving 11 bases not matched to a gene. The length of the CDR3 is 15 residues. Germline lookup yields CDR1 SNHLY and CDR2 FYNNEI. The CDR3 here is CASTLGLASWETQYF. CDR3 DNA: TGTGCCAGCACCCTGGGACTAGCATCTTGGGAGACCCAGTACTTC.